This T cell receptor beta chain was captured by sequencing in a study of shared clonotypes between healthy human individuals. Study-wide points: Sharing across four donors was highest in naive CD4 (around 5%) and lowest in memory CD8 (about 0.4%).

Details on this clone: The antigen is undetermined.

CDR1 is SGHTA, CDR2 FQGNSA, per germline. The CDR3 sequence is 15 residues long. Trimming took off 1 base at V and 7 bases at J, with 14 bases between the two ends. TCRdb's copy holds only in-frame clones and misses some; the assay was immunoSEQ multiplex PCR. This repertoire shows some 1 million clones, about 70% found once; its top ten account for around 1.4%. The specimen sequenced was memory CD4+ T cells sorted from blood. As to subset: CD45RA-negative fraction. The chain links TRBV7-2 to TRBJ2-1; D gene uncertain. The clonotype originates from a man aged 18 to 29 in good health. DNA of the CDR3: TGTGCCAGCAGCTTAGAGGCCGCTGAGCTGAATGAGCAGTTCTTC. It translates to CASSLEAAELNEQFF.